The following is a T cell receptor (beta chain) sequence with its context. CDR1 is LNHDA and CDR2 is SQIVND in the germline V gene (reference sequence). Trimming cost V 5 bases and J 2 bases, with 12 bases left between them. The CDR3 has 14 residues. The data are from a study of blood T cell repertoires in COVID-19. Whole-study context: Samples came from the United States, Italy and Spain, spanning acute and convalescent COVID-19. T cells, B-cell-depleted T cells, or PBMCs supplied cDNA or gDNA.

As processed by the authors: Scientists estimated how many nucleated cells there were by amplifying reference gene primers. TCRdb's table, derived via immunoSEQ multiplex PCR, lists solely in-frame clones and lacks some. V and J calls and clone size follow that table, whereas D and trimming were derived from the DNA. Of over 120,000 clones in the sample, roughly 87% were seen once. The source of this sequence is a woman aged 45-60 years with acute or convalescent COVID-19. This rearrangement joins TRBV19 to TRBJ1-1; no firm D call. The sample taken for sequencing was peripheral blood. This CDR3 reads CASSGDMYNTEAFF. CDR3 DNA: TGTGCCAGTAGTGGTGACATGTACAACACTGAAGCTTTCTTT.